These T cell receptor beta chains were read from a single sample in a study of T cell responses to AZD1222 COVID-19 vaccine. Generated by immunoSEQ multiplex PCR, the TCRdb table keeps only in-frame clones and is missing some. This sample has some 180,000 clones, with just under 95% found just once. The starting material was peripheral blood, obtained 28 days after the second dose of the MenACWY control vaccine. The receptors come from an adult who received the MenACWY meningococcal vaccine as a control. Each CDR3 is given with its conserved first and last residue. Each record gives: clone size, D gene, V gene, J gene, CDR3 DNA, CDR3 protein. D genes are given only for firm matches. Clone size is shown for a subset of rows, as once, few, many or a class of expanded clone.

clone_size: NA; d_call: TRBD1; v_call: TRBV7-8; j_call: TRBJ1-5; cdr3_nt: TGTGCCAGCAGCTTAGGGACAGGGAATCAGCCCCAGCATTTT; cdr3_aa: CASSLGTGNQPQHF
clone_size: NA; d_call: TRBD2; v_call: TRBV7-3; j_call: TRBJ2-1; cdr3_nt: TGTGCCAGCAGCCCAACCAAGACTAGCGGGTCATACAATGAGCAGTTCTTC; cdr3_aa: CASSPTKTSGSYNEQFF
clone_size: NA; d_call: TRBD1; v_call: TRBV18; j_call: TRBJ1-5; cdr3_nt: TGTGCCAGCTCACCAGACAGGGTCCATCAGCCCCAGCATTTT; cdr3_aa: CASSPDRVHQPQHF
clone_size: NA; d_call: NA; v_call: TRBV20-1; j_call: TRBJ1-3; cdr3_nt: TGCAGTGCTAGTATCCCGGGGTATCCGGCAAACACCATATATTTT; cdr3_aa: CSASIPGYPANTIYF
clone_size: NA; d_call: TRBD1; v_call: TRBV15; j_call: TRBJ2-1; cdr3_nt: TGTGCCACCAGCAGCTCTAAGGACAGGACCTTCTACAATGAGCAGTTCTTC; cdr3_aa: CATSSSKDRTFYNEQFF
clone_size: NA; d_call: TRBD1; v_call: TRBV3-1/TRBV3-2; j_call: TRBJ1-2; cdr3_nt: TGTGCCAGCAGCCAATGGACAGGGGGCGATGGCTACACCTTC; cdr3_aa: CASSQWTGGDGYTF
clone_size: once; d_call: NA; v_call: TRBV7-8; j_call: TRBJ1-6; cdr3_nt: TGTGCCAGCAGCTTGGACGGGACACTTAATTCACCCCTCCACTTT; cdr3_aa: CASSLDGTLNSPLHF
clone_size: NA; d_call: NA; v_call: TRBV29-1; j_call: TRBJ1-2; cdr3_nt: TGCAGCGTTGAGATTGCGTCTGGGCGACGGGGCTACACCTTC; cdr3_aa: CSVEIASGRRGYTF
clone_size: NA; d_call: NA; v_call: TRBV7-9; j_call: TRBJ1-5; cdr3_nt: TGTGCCAGCAGCTTACCCTTCGGTCAGCCCCAGCATTTT; cdr3_aa: CASSLPFGQPQHF
clone_size: NA; d_call: NA; v_call: TRBV18; j_call: TRBJ1-2; cdr3_nt: TGTGCCAGCTCACCTAGTTCAGGGGCTAACTATGGCTACACCTTC; cdr3_aa: CASSPSSGANYGYTF